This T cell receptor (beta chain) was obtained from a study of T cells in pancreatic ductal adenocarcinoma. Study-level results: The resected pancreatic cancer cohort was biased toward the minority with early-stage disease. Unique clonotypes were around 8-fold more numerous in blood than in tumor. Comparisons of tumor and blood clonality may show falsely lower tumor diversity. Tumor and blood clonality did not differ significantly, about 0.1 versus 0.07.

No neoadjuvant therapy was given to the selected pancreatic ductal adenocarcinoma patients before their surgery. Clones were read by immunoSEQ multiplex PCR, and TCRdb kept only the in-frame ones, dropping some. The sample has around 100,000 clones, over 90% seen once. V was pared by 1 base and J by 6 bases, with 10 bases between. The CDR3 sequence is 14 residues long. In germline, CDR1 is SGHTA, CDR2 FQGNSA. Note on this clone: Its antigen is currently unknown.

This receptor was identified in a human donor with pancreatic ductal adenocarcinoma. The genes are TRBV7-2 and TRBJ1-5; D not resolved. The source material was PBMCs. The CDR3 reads CASSLVEGGQPQHF. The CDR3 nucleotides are TGTGCCAGCAGCTTAGTGGAGGGAGGTCAGCCCCAGCATTTT.